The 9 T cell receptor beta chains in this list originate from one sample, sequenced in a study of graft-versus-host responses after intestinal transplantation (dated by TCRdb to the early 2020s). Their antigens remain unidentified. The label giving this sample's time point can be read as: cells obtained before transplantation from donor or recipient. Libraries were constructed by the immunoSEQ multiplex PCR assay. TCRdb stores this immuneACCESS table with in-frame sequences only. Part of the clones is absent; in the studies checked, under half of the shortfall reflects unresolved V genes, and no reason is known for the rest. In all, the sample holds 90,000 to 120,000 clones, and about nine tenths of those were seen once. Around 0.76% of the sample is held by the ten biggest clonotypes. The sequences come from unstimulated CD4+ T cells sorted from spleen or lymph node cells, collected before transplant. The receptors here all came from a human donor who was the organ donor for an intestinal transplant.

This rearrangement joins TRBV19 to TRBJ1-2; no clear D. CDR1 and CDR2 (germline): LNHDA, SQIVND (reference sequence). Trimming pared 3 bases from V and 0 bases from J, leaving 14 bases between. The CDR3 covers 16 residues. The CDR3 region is CASSIGLRGANYGYTF. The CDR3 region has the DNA TGTGCCAGTAGTATCGGTTTGCGGGGAGCTAACTATGGCTACACCTTC.

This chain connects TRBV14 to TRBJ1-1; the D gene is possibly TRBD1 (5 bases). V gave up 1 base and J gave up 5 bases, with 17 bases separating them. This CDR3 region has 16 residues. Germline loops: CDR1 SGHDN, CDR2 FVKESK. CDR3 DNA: TGTGCCAGCAGCCAAGTGGTGTTAAGTGGGGGGACTGAAGCTTTCTTT. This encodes CASSQVVLSGGTEAFF.

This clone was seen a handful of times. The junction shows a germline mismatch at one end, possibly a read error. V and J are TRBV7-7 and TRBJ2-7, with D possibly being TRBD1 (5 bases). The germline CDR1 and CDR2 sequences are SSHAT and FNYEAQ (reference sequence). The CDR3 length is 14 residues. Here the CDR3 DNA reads TGTGCTAGCAGCTTGAGTCAGGGATCTTACGAGCAGTACTTC. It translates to CASSLSQGSYEQYF. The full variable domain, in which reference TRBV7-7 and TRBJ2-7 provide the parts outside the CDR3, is GAGVSQSPRYKVTKRGQDVTLRCDPISSHATLYWYQQALGQGPEFLTYFNYEAQPDKSGLPSDRFSAERPEGSISTLTIQRTEQRDSAMYRCASSLSQGSYEQYFGPGTRLTVT.

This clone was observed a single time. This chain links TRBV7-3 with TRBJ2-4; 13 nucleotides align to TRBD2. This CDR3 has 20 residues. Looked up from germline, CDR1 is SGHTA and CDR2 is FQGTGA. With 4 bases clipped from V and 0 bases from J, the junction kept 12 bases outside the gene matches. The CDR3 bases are TGTGCCAGCAGCTCCATCCAACTAGCGGGGGGGCCTCCAGCCAAAAACATTCAGTACTTC. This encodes CASSSIQLAGGPPAKNIQYF. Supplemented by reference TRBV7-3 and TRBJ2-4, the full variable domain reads GAGVSQTPSNKVTEKGKYVELRCDPISGHTALYWYRQSLGQGPEFLIYFQGTGAADDSGLPNDRFFAVRPEGSVSTLKIQRTERGDSAVYLCASSSIQLAGGPPAKNIQYFGAGTRLSVL.

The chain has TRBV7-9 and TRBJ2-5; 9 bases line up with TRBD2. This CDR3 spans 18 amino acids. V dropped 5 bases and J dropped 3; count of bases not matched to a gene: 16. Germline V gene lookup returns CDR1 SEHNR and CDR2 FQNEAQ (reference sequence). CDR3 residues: CASSPTPELAGPEETQYF. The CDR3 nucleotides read TGTGCCAGCAGCCCGACCCCCGAGCTAGCGGGACCCGAAGAGACCCAGTACTTC.

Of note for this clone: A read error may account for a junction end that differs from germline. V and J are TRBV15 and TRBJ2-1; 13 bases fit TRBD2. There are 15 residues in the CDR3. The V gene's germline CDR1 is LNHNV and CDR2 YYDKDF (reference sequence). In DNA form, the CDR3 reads TGTGCCACCAGCAGTGGGACTAGCGGGGCTAATGGGCAGTTCTTC. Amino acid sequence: CATSSGTSGANGQFF.

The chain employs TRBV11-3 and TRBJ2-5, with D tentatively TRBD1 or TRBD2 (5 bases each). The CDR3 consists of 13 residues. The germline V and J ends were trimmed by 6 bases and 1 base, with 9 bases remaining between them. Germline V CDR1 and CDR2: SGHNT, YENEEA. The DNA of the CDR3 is TGTGCCAGCAGAGGGACGGCCCAAGAGACCCAGTACTTC. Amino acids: CASRGTAQETQYF.

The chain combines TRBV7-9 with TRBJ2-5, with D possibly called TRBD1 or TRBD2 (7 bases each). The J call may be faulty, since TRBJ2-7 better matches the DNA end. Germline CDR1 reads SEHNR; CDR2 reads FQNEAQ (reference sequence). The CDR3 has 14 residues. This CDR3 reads CASSQGGSSYEQYF. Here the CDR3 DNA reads TGTGCCAGCAGCCAGGGGGGGAGCTCCTACGAGCAGTACTTC.

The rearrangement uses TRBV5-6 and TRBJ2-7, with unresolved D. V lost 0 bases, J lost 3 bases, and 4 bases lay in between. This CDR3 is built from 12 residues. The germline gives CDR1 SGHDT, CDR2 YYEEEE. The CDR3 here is CASSLVRYEQYF. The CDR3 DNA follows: TGTGCCAGCAGCTTGGTCCGCTACGAGCAGTACTTC.